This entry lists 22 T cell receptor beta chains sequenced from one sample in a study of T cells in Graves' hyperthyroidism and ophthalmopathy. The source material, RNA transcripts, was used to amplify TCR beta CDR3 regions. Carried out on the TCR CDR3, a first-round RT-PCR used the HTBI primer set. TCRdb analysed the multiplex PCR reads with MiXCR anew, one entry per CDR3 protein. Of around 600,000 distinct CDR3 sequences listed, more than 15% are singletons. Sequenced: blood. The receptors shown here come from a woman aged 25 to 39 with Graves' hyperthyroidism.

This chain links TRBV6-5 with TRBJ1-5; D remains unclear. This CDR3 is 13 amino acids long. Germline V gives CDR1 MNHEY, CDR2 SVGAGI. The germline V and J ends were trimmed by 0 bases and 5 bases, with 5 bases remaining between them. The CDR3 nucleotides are TGTGCCAGCAGTTACTCGTGGGATCAGCCCCAGCATTTT. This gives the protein CASSYSWDQPQHF.

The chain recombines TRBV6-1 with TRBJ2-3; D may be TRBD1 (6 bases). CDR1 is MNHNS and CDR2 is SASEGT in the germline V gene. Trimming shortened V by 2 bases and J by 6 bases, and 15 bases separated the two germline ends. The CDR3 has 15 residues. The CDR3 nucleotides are TGTGCCAGCAGTGAAATCCGGATTCAGGGGGATACGCAGTATTTT. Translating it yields CASSEIRIQGDTQYF.

CDR3 sequence reads: CASSAGGGRAPYEQYF. The CDR3 DNA reads TGTGCCAGCAGTGCCGGCGGAGGGAGAGCTCCCTACGAGCAGTACTTC. This chain joins TRBV2 and TRBJ2-7; D is perhaps TRBD2 (6 bases). The CDR3 has 16 amino acids. Trimming shortened V by 4 bases and J by 2 bases, and 18 bases separated the two germline ends. The V gene's germline CDR1 is SNHLY and CDR2 FYNNEI.

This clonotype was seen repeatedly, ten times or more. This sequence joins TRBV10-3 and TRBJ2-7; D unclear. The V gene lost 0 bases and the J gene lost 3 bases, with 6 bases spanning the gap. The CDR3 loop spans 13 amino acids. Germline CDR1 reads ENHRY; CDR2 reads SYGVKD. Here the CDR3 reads CAISESPGYEQYF. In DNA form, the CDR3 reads TGTGCCATCAGTGAGTCCCCAGGCTACGAGCAGTACTTC.

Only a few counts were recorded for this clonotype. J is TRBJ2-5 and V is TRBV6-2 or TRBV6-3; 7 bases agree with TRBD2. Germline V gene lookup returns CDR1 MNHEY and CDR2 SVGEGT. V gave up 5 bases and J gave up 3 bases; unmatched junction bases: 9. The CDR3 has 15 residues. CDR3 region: CASSPGRLAEETQYF. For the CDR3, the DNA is TGTGCCAGCAGTCCTGGGAGGCTAGCGGAAGAGACCCAGTACTTC.

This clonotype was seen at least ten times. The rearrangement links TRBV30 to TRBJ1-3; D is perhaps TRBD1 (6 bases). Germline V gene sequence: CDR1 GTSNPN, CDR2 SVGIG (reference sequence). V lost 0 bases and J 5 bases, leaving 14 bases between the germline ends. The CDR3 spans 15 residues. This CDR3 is CAWSVVGQGRNTIYF. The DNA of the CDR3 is TGTGCCTGGAGTGTAGTCGGGCAGGGGCGAAACACCATATATTTT.

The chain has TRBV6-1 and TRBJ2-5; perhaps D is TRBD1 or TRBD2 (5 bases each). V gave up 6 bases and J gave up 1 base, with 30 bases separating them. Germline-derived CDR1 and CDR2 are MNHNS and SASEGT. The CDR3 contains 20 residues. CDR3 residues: CASRKQPIRDPVVIQETQYF. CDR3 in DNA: TGTGCCAGCAGAAAACAACCGATCCGGGACCCCGTCGTAATCCAAGAGACCCAGTACTTC.

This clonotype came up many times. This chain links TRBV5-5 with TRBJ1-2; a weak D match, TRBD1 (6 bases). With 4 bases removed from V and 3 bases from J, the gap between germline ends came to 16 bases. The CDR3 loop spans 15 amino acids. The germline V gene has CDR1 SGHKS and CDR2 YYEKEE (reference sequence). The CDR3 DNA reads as TGTGCCAGCAGCCCTGGGACAACGACGTACTATGGCTACACCTTC. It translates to CASSPGTTTYYGYTF.

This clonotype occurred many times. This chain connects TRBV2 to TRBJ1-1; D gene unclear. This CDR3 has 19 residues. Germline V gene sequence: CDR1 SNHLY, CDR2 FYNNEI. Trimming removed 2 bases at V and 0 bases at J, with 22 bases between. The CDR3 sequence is CASSEISFRTETMNTEAFF. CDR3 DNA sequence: TGTGCCAGCAGTGAAATTTCTTTTCGAACGGAAACCATGAACACTGAAGCTTTCTTT.

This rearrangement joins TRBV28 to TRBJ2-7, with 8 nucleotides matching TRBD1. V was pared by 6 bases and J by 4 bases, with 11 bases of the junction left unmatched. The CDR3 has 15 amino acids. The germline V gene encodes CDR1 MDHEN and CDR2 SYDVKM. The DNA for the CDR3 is TGTGCCAGCAGGTTAGACAGGGGTGCAAAGTACGAGCAGTACTTC. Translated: CASRLDRGAKYEQYF.

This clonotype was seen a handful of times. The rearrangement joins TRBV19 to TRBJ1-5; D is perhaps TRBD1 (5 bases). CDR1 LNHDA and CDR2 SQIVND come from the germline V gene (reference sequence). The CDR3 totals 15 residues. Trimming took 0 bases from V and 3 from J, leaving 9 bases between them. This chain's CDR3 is CASSIDRRVNQPQHF. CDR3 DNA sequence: TGTGCCAGTAGTATAGATCGCAGGGTCAATCAGCCCCAGCATTTT.

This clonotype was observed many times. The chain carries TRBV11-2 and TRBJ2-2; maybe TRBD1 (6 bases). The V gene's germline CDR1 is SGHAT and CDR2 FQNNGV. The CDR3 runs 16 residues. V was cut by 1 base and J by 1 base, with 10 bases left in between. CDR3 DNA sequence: TGTGCCAGCAGCTTAGCGGTGGGACAGAACACCGGGGAGCTGTTTTTT. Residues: CASSLAVGQNTGELFF. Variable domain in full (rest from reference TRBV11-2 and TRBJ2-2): EAGVAQSPRYKIIEKRQSVAFWCNPISGHATLYWYQQILGQGPKLLIQFQNNGVVDDSQLPKDRFSAERLKGVDSTLKIQPAKLEDSAVYLCASSLAVGQNTGELFFGEGSRLTVL.

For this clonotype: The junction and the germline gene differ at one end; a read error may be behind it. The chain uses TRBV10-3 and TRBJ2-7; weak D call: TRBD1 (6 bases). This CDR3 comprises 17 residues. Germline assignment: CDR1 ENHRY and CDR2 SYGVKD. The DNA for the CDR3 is TGTGCCATCAGTGAGTCGTTGGGGACATCGAGGTCCTCCGAGCAGTACTTC. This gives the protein CAISESLGTSRSSEQYF.

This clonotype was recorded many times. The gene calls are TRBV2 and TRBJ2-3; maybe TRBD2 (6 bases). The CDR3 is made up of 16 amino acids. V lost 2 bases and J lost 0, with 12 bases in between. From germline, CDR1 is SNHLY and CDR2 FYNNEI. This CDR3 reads CASSEISGASTDTQYF. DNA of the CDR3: TGTGCCAGCAGTGAAATCTCGGGAGCCAGCACAGATACGCAGTATTTT.

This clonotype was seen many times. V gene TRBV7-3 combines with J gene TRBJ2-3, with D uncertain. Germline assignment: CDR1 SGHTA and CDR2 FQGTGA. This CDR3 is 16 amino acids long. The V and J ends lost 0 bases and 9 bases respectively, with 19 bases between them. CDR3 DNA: TGTGCCAGCAGCTTAACGGGGTCTGGCAGCCTGCAAACGCAGTATTTT. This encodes CASSLTGSGSLQTQYF.

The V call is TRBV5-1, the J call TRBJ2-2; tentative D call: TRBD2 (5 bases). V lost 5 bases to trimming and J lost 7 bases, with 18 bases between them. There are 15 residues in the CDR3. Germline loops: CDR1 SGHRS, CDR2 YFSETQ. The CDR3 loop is CASSPEGGRGGELFF. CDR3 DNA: TGCGCCAGCAGTCCTGAGGGCGGGCGCGGCGGGGAGCTGTTTTTT.

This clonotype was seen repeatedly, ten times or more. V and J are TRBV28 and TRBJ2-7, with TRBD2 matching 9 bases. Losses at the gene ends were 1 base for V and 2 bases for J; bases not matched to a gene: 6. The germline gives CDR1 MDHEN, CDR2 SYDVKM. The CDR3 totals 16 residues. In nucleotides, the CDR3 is TGTGCCAGCAGTTTATTTAAGGCGGGAGGGCCCTACGAGCAGTACTTC. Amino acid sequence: CASSLFKAGGPYEQYF.

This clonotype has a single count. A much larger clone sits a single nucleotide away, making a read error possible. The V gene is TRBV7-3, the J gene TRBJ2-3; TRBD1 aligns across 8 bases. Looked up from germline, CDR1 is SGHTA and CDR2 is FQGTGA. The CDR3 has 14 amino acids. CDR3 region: CVSSPFRGPDTQYF. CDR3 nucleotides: TGTGTCAGCAGCCCCTTCAGGGGGCCGGATACGCAGTATTTT. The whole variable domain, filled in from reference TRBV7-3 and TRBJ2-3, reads GAGVSQTPSNKVTEKGKYVELRCDPISGHTALYWYRQSLGQGPEFLIYFQGTGAADDSGLPNDRFFAVRPEGSVSTLKIQRTERGDSAVYLCVSSPFRGPDTQYFGPGTRLTVL.

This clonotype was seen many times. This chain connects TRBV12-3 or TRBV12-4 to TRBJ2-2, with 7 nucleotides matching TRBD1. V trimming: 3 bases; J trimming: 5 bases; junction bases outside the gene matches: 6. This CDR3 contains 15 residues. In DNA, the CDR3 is TGTGCCAGCAGTTTCAGACAGGGATTAACCGGGGAGCTGTTTTTT. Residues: CASSFRQGLTGELFF.

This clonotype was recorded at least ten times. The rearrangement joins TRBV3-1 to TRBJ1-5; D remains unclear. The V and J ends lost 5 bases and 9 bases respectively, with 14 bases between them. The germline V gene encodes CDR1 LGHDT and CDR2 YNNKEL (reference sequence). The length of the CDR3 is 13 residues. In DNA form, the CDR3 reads TGTGCCAGCAGCGCGGATGGGGTTCGGCCCCAGCATTTT. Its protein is CASSADGVRPQHF.

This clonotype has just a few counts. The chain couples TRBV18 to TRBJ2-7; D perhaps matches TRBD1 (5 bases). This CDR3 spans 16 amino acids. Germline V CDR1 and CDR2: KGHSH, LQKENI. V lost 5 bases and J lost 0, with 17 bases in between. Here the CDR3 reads CASSGSPRGSSYEQYF. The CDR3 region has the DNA TGTGCCAGCTCAGGCTCGCCAAGGGGAAGCTCCTACGAGCAGTACTTC.

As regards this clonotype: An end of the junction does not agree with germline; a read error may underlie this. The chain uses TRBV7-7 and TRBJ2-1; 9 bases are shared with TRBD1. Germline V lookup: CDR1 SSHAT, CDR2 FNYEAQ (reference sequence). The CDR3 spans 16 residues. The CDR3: CASSIALQGAGNEQFF. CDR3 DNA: TGTGCTAGCAGCATCGCTCTACAGGGGGCTGGCAATGAGCAGTTCTTC.